This TCR beta chain stems from a study of Graves' ophthalmopathy and Graves' hyperthyroidism. Study details: Upon initial diagnosis and before any treatment, peripheral blood was collected.

The germline CDR1 and CDR2 sequences are SGHVS and FQNEAQ. V lost 3 bases and J lost 2, with 11 bases in between. The CDR3 consists of 14 residues. A follow-up of 18 months without ophthalmopathy meant that hyperthyroidism was stable. Study-level results: Blood repertoires reportedly contained most expanded thyroid clonotypes above 0.001 frequency.

This clonotype was observed at least ten times. The antigen is unknown. Amplified material comprised TCR beta CDR3 regions derived from RNA transcripts. Second-round multiplex PCR followed a first-round RT-PCR using HTBI primers. Using its own MiXCR run on the multiplex PCR reads, TCRdb lists one record per CDR3 protein. The sample lists 400,000 to 450,000 distinct CDR3 sequences; 20% to 25% were seen once. Sequencing was done on a sample of peripheral blood. The chain employs TRBV7-8 and TRBJ2-7; unclear D gene. The sequence was obtained from a woman between 18 and 29 years old with stable Graves' hyperthyroidism. The CDR3 protein is CASSFDGTPYEQYF. The CDR3 coding sequence is TGTGCCAGCAGCTTCGACGGAACCCCCTACGAGCAGTACTTC. Filled out from reference TRBV7-8 and TRBJ2-7, the complete variable domain reads GAGVSQSPRYKVAKRGQDVALRCDPISGHVSLFWYQQALGQGPEFLTYFQNEAQLDKSGLPSDRFFAERPEGSVSTLKIQRTQQEDSAVYLCASSFDGTPYEQYFGPGTRLTVT.